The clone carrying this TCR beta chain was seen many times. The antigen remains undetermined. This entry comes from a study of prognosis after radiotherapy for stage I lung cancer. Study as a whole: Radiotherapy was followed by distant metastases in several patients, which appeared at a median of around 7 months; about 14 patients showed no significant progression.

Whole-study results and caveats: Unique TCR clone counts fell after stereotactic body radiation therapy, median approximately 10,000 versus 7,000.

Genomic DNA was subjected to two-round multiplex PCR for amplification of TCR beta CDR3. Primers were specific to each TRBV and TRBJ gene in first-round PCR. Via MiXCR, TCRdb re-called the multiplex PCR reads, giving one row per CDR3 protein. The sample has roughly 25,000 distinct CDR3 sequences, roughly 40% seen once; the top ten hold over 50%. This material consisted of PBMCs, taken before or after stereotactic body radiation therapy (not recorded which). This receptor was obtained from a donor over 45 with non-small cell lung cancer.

The CDR3 here is CASTKTGGTDTQYF. The CDR3 DNA follows: TGTGCCAGTACTAAGACAGGGGGCACAGATACGCAGTATTTT. The genes are TRBV19 and TRBJ2-3; 8 bases are a match to TRBD1. This CDR3 is built from 14 residues. J lost 1 base, V lost 7 bases, and 4 bases had no gene match. CDR1 is LNHDA, CDR2 SQIVND, per germline (reference sequence).